These T cell receptor beta chains were read from a single sample in a study of blood T cell repertoires in COVID-19. TCRdb's copy holds only in-frame clones and misses some; the assay was immunoSEQ multiplex PCR. The table includes hundreds of thousands of clones, approximately 86% detected once. The source material was PBMCs or T cells enriched from blood (not recorded which). These receptors were collected from a woman aged 40 to 50 with acute COVID-19. Both conserved end residues are part of each CDR3. D genes are given only for firm matches. The size field is filled for only some rows; it gives once, few, many or a size class.

D	V	J	size	CDR3	DNA
NA	TRBV5-1	TRBJ1-6	NA	CASNRMGGDSPLHF	TGCGCCAGCAACAGAATGGGGGGTGATTCACCCCTCCACTTT
TRBD1	TRBV2	TRBJ1-5	NA	CASSGDREYDLSNQPQHF	TGTGCCAGCAGTGGCGACAGGGAATACGATCTGAGCAATCAGCCCCAGCATTTT
TRBD2	TRBV7-2	TRBJ2-1	NA	CASSPLAGGSYNEQFF	TGTGCCAGCAGCCCCCTAGCGGGAGGCTCCTACAATGAGCAGTTCTTC
NA	TRBV24-1	TRBJ1-1	once	CATSDRGMNTEAFF	TGTGCCACCAGTGACCGGGGAATGAACACTGAAGCTTTCTTT
NA	TRBV12-3/TRBV12-4	TRBJ1-1	once	CASSFEDF	TGTGCCAGCAGTTTTGAGGATTTT
NA	TRBV18	TRBJ2-5	NA	CASSPDIYSGETQYF	TGTGCCAGCTCCCCCGACATCTATTCGGGGGAGACCCAGTACTTC
NA	TRBV19	TRBJ1-3	NA	CASRDWSSGNTIYF	TGTGCCAGTCGAGACTGGAGCTCTGGAAACACCATATATTTT
NA	TRBV3-1/TRBV3-2	TRBJ2-2	NA	CASSRGGTGELFF	TGTGCCAGCAGCCGAGGGGGCACCGGGGAGCTGTTTTTT
NA	TRBV10-3	TRBJ2-7	NA	CAIQVPGSSYEQYF	TGTGCCATCCAGGTGCCAGGCAGCTCCTACGAGCAGTACTTC
NA	TRBV6-1	TRBJ2-6	NA	CASSEWSITGANVLTF	TGTGCCAGCAGTGAATGGAGTATCACTGGGGCCAACGTCCTGACTTTC
TRBD1	TRBV28	TRBJ2-3	NA	CASSASGTGTFTDTQYF	TGTGCCAGCAGCGCATCCGGGACAGGGACGTTCACAGATACGCAGTATTTT
NA	TRBV5-8	TRBJ2-7	NA	CASSLEGGNEQYF	TGTGCCAGCAGCTTGGAAGGAGGGAACGAGCAGTACTTC
TRBD1	TRBV4-3	TRBJ1-6	once	CASSQQGVRSPLHF	TGCGCCAGCAGCCAACAGGGGGTCCGTTCACCCCTCCACTTT
TRBD1	TRBV2	TRBJ2-7	NA	CASRARDRGLEQYF	TGTGCCAGCAGGGCCCGGGACAGGGGGCTCGAGCAGTACTTC
NA	TRBV6-1	TRBJ1-1	NA	CASSESSGAGAFF	TGTGCCAGCAGTGAGTCCTCAGGGGCTGGAGCTTTCTTT
NA	TRBV28	TRBJ2-7	NA	CASSIAYEQYF	TGTGCCAGCAGTATAGCCTACGAGCAGTACTTC
TRBD1	TRBV2	TRBJ1-2	NA	CASSGPQGAKDGYTF	TGTGCCAGCAGCGGACCACAGGGGGCGAAGGATGGCTACACCTTC
TRBD1	TRBV19	TRBJ1-2	once	CASSIGGTGPNYGYTF	TGTGCCAGTAGTATTGGCGGGACAGGACCTAACTATGGCTACACCTTC
TRBD2	TRBV7-9	TRBJ2-1	NA	CASSLEWGLAGDYNEQFF	TGTGCCAGCAGCTTAGAATGGGGACTAGCGGGAGACTACAATGAGCAGTTCTTC
TRBD1	TRBV6-2/TRBV6-3	TRBJ1-5	NA	CASSYTTGSQPQHF	TGTGCCAGCAGTTATACGACAGGGTCACAGCCCCAGCATTTT
NA	TRBV9	TRBJ2-5	NA	CASSPRTETQETQYF	TGTGCCAGCAGCCCCCGGACAGAGACTCAAGAGACCCAGTACTTC
NA	TRBV19	TRBJ2-5	NA	CASRQGGGAQETQYF	TGTGCCAGTAGACAAGGCGGGGGCGCCCAAGAGACCCAGTACTTC
TRBD2	TRBV19	TRBJ2-1	NA	CASSISSGTLGYNEQFF	TGTGCCAGTAGTATTTCTAGCGGGACCTTGGGTTACAATGAGCAGTTCTTC
NA	TRBV6-5	TRBJ2-1	NA	CASCSGDNEQFF	TGTGCCAGCTGTTCGGGGGACAATGAGCAGTTCTTC
TRBD1	TRBV28	TRBJ2-7	NA	CASRTSDRGLSYEQYF	TGTGCCAGCAGGACCAGTGACAGGGGGCTTTCCTACGAGCAGTACTTC
NA	TRBV7-8	TRBJ1-3	NA	CASSSYGGLGGNTIYF	TGTGCCAGCAGCTCATACGGGGGACTCGGTGGAAACACCATATATTTT
NA	TRBV28	TRBJ1-2	NA	CASTPGGPIRYGYTF	TGTGCCAGCACTCCCGGTGGTCCGATCCGCTATGGCTACACCTTC
NA	TRBV12-3/TRBV12-4	TRBJ2-7	few	CASSIFPPYEQYF	TGTGCCAGCAGTATTTTCCCCCCTTACGAGCAGTACTTC
NA	TRBV21-1	TRBJ2-7	NA	CASSTTPPSGEPNEQYF	TGTGCCAGCAGCACCACCCCACCTAGCGGGGAGCCCAACGAGCAGTACTTC
TRBD1	TRBV3-1/TRBV3-2	TRBJ2-3	NA	CASSQVGQGTDTQYF	TGTGCCAGCAGCCAAGTGGGACAGGGTACAGATACGCAGTATTTT
NA	TRBV24-1	TRBJ2-5	NA	CATSGPGEAQYF	TGTGCCACCAGTGGCCCGGGGGAGGCCCAGTACTTC
NA	TRBV7-9	TRBJ1-1	NA	CASSLAVGGGPEAFF	TGTGCCAGCAGCTTAGCGGTTGGGGGCGGCCCTGAAGCTTTCTTT
NA	TRBV4-3	TRBJ1-5	few	CASSQDPSTGRNQPQHF	TGCGCCAGCAGCCAAGACCCTAGTACAGGGCGGAATCAGCCCCAGCATTTT
TRBD2	TRBV3-1/TRBV3-2	TRBJ2-1	NA	CASSHSQRESSYNEQFF	TGTGCCAGCAGCCACTCCCAGCGGGAGTCCTCCTACAATGAGCAGTTCTTC
TRBD1	TRBV28	TRBJ2-7	NA	CASSFPARGRDEQYF	TGTGCCAGCAGTTTCCCGGCCAGGGGGCGAGACGAGCAGTACTTC
TRBD1	TRBV10-1	TRBJ2-3	NA	CARRDRGTDTQYF	TGCGCCAGAAGGGACAGGGGGACAGATACGCAGTATTTT
TRBD2	TRBV7-6	TRBJ2-5	NA	CASSPKGLAGGLRETQYF	TGTGCCAGCAGCCCCAAGGGACTAGCGGGAGGATTACGAGAGACCCAGTACTTC
TRBD1	TRBV6-5	TRBJ1-5	NA	CASRPYGQGNQPQHF	TGTGCCAGCAGGCCTTACGGACAGGGTAATCAGCCCCAGCATTTT
TRBD2	TRBV11-2	TRBJ2-2	once	CASSLGGTSGRTNTGELFF	TGTGCCAGCAGCTTAGGAGGGACTAGCGGGAGGACAAACACCGGGGAGCTGTTTTTT
TRBD1	TRBV28	TRBJ2-7	NA	CASAIGTEPLNEQYF	TGTGCCAGCGCAATAGGGACAGAACCCCTAAACGAGCAGTACTTC
NA	TRBV2	TRBJ1-5	NA	CASSEEGQSNQPQHF	TGTGCCAGCAGTGAAGAGGGGCAGAGCAATCAGCCCCAGCATTTT
TRBD1	TRBV7-9	TRBJ2-2	NA	CATVPDRSKPNTGELFF	TGTGCCACCGTCCCGGACAGGAGTAAACCGAACACCGGGGAGCTGTTTTTT
NA	TRBV27	TRBJ2-1	NA	CASSSGFSYNEQFF	TGTGCCAGCAGTAGCGGTTTCTCCTACAATGAGCAGTTCTTC
NA	TRBV5-1	TRBJ2-5	NA	CASSYAAGSETQYF	TGCGCCAGCAGCTATGCCGCGGGATCCGAGACCCAGTACTTC
NA	TRBV5-1	TRBJ1-1	NA	CASSLWRADTEAFF	TGCGCCAGCAGCTTGTGGCGGGCCGACACTGAAGCTTTCTTT